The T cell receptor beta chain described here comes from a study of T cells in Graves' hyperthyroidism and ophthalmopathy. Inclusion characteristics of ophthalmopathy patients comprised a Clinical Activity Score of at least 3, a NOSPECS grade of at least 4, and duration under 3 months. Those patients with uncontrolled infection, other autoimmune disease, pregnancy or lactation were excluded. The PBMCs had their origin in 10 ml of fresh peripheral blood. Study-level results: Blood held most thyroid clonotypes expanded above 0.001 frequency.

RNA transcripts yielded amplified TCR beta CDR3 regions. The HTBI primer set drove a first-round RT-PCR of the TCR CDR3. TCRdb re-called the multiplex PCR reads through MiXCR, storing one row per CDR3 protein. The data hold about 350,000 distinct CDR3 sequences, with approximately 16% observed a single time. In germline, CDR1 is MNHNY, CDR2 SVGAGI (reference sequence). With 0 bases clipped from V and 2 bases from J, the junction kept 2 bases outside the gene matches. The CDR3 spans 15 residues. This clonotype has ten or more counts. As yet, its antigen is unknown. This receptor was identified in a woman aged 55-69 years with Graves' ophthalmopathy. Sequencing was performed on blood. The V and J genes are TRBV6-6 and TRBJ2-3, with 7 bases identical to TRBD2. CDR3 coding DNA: TGTGCCAGCAGTTACTCGGGGAGGGTCACAGATACGCAGTATTTT. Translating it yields CASSYSGRVTDTQYF.